The entry that follows covers one T cell receptor (beta chain) sequence. This record comes from a study of blood T cell repertoires in COVID-19. V lost 3 bases and J 3 bases, leaving 3 bases between the germline ends. The CDR3 contains 11 residues. The germline CDR1 and CDR2 sequences are MNHEY and SMNVEV (reference sequence). Sequencing used immunoSEQ multiplex PCR; TCRdb keeps in-frame clones, though not all of them. The sample has under 200,000 clones, 80% seen once. The clonotype comes from a man aged 60 to 69 with acute or convalescent COVID-19. The specimen was peripheral blood. The chain joins TRBV27 to TRBJ2-7; D is unresolved. The CDR3 DNA is TGTGCCAGCAGTTTTCTCTACGAGCAGTACTTC. Translated, it gives CASSFLYEQYF.